These T cell receptor beta chains were read from a single sample in a study of blood T cell repertoires in COVID-19. TCRdb's table, derived via immunoSEQ multiplex PCR, lists solely in-frame clones and lacks some. The sample lists roughly 190,000 clones; approximately 84% were seen once. Material for sequencing was PBMCs or T cells enriched from blood (not recorded which). These receptor sequences come from a woman in her thirties who had recovered from COVID-19. Each CDR3 is given with its conserved first and last residue. D genes are given only for firm matches. Size is omitted from some rows. Given values are once, few, many or a class for expanded clones.

v_call: TRBV19
clone_size: once
d_call: TRBD1
j_call: TRBJ1-5
cdr3_nt: TGTGCCAGTAGTATAGGGGGGGACAGGGGACAGCCCCAGCATTTT
cdr3_aa: CASSIGGDRGQPQHF

v_call: TRBV11-3
clone_size: .
d_call: .
j_call: TRBJ1-3
cdr3_nt: TGTGCCAGCAGCCCGTCGCAGGGAAAGACCTCTGGAAACACCATATATTTT
cdr3_aa: CASSPSQGKTSGNTIYF

v_call: TRBV28
clone_size: .
d_call: .
j_call: TRBJ1-3
cdr3_nt: TGTGCCAGCAGCCCGGGCTCTGGAAACACCATATATTTT
cdr3_aa: CASSPGSGNTIYF

v_call: TRBV12-3/TRBV12-4
clone_size: .
d_call: .
j_call: TRBJ1-6
cdr3_nt: TGTGCCAGCAGTTGGGACACCTCGCCCCTCCACTTT
cdr3_aa: CASSWDTSPLHF

v_call: TRBV9
clone_size: .
d_call: .
j_call: TRBJ2-2
cdr3_nt: TGTGCCACGACTCGGAACACCGGGGAGCTGTTTTTT
cdr3_aa: CATTRNTGELFF

v_call: TRBV6-5
clone_size: .
d_call: .
j_call: TRBJ2-7
cdr3_nt: TGTGCCAGCAGTTACTCGATAGGACAGTTGGTCCACGAGCAGTACTTC
cdr3_aa: CASSYSIGQLVHEQYF

v_call: TRBV28
clone_size: once
d_call: .
j_call: TRBJ2-7
cdr3_nt: TGTGCCAGCAACCAGGCAGGAGGGGCTTACGAGCAGTACTTC
cdr3_aa: CASNQAGGAYEQYF

v_call: TRBV7-6
clone_size: .
d_call: TRBD2
j_call: TRBJ2-3
cdr3_nt: TGTGCCAGCAGCTTAGGAAGGGGGACTAGCGGAACAGATACGCAGTATTTT
cdr3_aa: CASSLGRGTSGTDTQYF

v_call: TRBV28
clone_size: .
d_call: TRBD1
j_call: TRBJ1-5
cdr3_nt: TGTGCCAGCAGGACAGGGGAAGGCAATCAGCCCCAGCATTTT
cdr3_aa: CASRTGEGNQPQHF

v_call: TRBV6-6
clone_size: few
d_call: .
j_call: TRBJ1-2
cdr3_nt: TGTGCCAGCGGTCCAGGGGTCCTCTATGGCTACACCTTC
cdr3_aa: CASGPGVLYGYTF

v_call: TRBV4-2
clone_size: .
d_call: TRBD1
j_call: TRBJ1-1
cdr3_nt: TGTGCCAGCAGCCCGTCACTAAGACAGGGCTCGAACACTGAAGCTTTCTTT
cdr3_aa: CASSPSLRQGSNTEAFF

v_call: TRBV7-2
clone_size: .
d_call: TRBD2
j_call: TRBJ2-1
cdr3_nt: TGTGCCAGCAGCCTGTTGGGCGGGAGGTACAATGAGCAGTTCTTC
cdr3_aa: CASSLLGGRYNEQFF

v_call: TRBV5-1
clone_size: once
d_call: TRBD1
j_call: TRBJ2-3
cdr3_nt: TGCGCCAGCAGCTTGTCCGGGACAGGGGTTGCAGATACGCAGTATTTT
cdr3_aa: CASSLSGTGVADTQYF

v_call: TRBV28
clone_size: .
d_call: TRBD1
j_call: TRBJ1-5
cdr3_nt: TGTGCCAGCAGTATGAGACAGGGACAAAATCAGCCCCAGCATTTT
cdr3_aa: CASSMRQGQNQPQHF

v_call: TRBV28
clone_size: few
d_call: .
j_call: TRBJ1-1
cdr3_nt: TGTGCCAGCAGCCCGACTGTGAACACTGAAGCTTTCTTT
cdr3_aa: CASSPTVNTEAFF

v_call: TRBV7-9
clone_size: .
d_call: .
j_call: TRBJ2-5
cdr3_nt: TGTGCCAGCAGCTTAGCTGGGAGTATTAAGGAGACCCAGTACTTC
cdr3_aa: CASSLAGSIKETQYF

v_call: TRBV6-5
clone_size: .
d_call: .
j_call: TRBJ1-3
cdr3_nt: TGTGCCAGCAGCTCAGGGACTGGAAACACCATATATTTT
cdr3_aa: CASSSGTGNTIYF

v_call: TRBV9
clone_size: .
d_call: .
j_call: TRBJ1-1
cdr3_nt: TGTGCCAGCAGCGTAGTCAGGAACACTGAAGCTTTCTTT
cdr3_aa: CASSVVRNTEAFF

v_call: TRBV2
clone_size: .
d_call: .
j_call: TRBJ2-1
cdr3_nt: TGTGCCTCGTTGAGGGAGGCCGTCCCCAATGAGCAGTTCTTC
cdr3_aa: CASLREAVPNEQFF

v_call: TRBV5-1
clone_size: once
d_call: TRBD1
j_call: TRBJ1-6
cdr3_nt: TGCGCCAGCAGCGTACAGGGGGAATCACCCCTCCACTTT
cdr3_aa: CASSVQGESPLHF

v_call: TRBV27
clone_size: few
d_call: TRBD1
j_call: TRBJ1-4
cdr3_nt: TGTGCCAGCAGTTGGGACAGTAATGAAAAACTGTTTTTT
cdr3_aa: CASSWDSNEKLFF

v_call: TRBV5-4
clone_size: .
d_call: .
j_call: TRBJ1-6
cdr3_nt: TGTGCCAGCAGCTTGGACCGGGGTAACAATTCACCCCTCCACTTT
cdr3_aa: CASSLDRGNNSPLHF

v_call: TRBV27
clone_size: .
d_call: TRBD2
j_call: TRBJ2-1
cdr3_nt: TGTGCCAGCAGTTCCCCGGGGGGACTCCGCTCCTACAATGAGCAGTTCTTC
cdr3_aa: CASSSPGGLRSYNEQFF

v_call: TRBV3-1/TRBV3-2
clone_size: few
d_call: TRBD1
j_call: TRBJ1-1
cdr3_nt: TGTGCCAGCAGCCAAGTTGCCCAGGGGGCTGAAGCTTTCTTT
cdr3_aa: CASSQVAQGAEAFF

v_call: TRBV5-6
clone_size: .
d_call: TRBD2
j_call: TRBJ2-5
cdr3_nt: TGTGCCAGCAGCCCGGATGCGGGAGAGGAGACCCAGTACTTC
cdr3_aa: CASSPDAGEETQYF

v_call: TRBV29-1
clone_size: few
d_call: TRBD2
j_call: TRBJ2-1
cdr3_nt: TGCAGCGGGAGAGCGGGGGGGCAGGGGGAGCAGTTCTTC
cdr3_aa: CSGRAGGQGEQFF

v_call: TRBV6-2/TRBV6-3
clone_size: .
d_call: .
j_call: TRBJ2-3
cdr3_nt: TGTGCCAGCAGTCGGCCTGGGAGGACAAATACAGATACGCAGTATTTT
cdr3_aa: CASSRPGRTNTDTQYF

v_call: TRBV6-5
clone_size: .
d_call: .
j_call: TRBJ1-4
cdr3_nt: TGTGCCAGCAGTCACGGGGGACTGACCGAAAAACTGTTTTTT
cdr3_aa: CASSHGGLTEKLFF

v_call: TRBV6-5
clone_size: once
d_call: .
j_call: TRBJ2-6
cdr3_nt: TGTGCCAGCAGTCCAAGGGGGACTGGGGCCAACGTCCTGACTTTC
cdr3_aa: CASSPRGTGANVLTF

v_call: TRBV4-1
clone_size: .
d_call: TRBD1
j_call: TRBJ1-1
cdr3_nt: TGCGCCAGCAGCCGAGGGGGGACAGGGTGGGATGAAGCTTTCTTT
cdr3_aa: CASSRGGTGWDEAFF

v_call: TRBV6-5
clone_size: once
d_call: .
j_call: TRBJ2-3
cdr3_nt: TGTGCCAGCAGTTACGCCCGGTTCGATAGCACAGATACGCAGTATTTT
cdr3_aa: CASSYARFDSTDTQYF

v_call: TRBV6-6
clone_size: few
d_call: TRBD2
j_call: TRBJ2-2
cdr3_nt: TGTGCCAGCAGCACTCCCCGGGGGGGCGGGGAGCTGTTTTTT
cdr3_aa: CASSTPRGGGELFF

v_call: TRBV7-3
clone_size: .
d_call: .
j_call: TRBJ2-7
cdr3_nt: TGTGCCAGCAGCCCAGGGACTTCCCGGGGGGAGCAGTACTTC
cdr3_aa: CASSPGTSRGEQYF

v_call: TRBV7-8
clone_size: .
d_call: .
j_call: TRBJ1-2
cdr3_nt: TGTGCCAGCAGCCTTTTAAACGTTGCGAACCCCTATGGCTACACCTTC
cdr3_aa: CASSLLNVANPYGYTF

v_call: TRBV2
clone_size: .
d_call: TRBD2
j_call: TRBJ2-7
cdr3_nt: TGTGCCAGCAGTGGATCTAGCGGGAGAGTCGAGCAGTACTTC
cdr3_aa: CASSGSSGRVEQYF

v_call: TRBV27
clone_size: once
d_call: .
j_call: TRBJ1-6
cdr3_nt: TGTGCCAGCAGTTCCTTCGACACCACCCCCTATAATTCACCCCTCCACTTT
cdr3_aa: CASSSFDTTPYNSPLHF

v_call: TRBV28
clone_size: .
d_call: .
j_call: TRBJ1-2
cdr3_nt: TGTGCCAGCAAGCTCACAGGTTATGGCTACACCTTC
cdr3_aa: CASKLTGYGYTF

v_call: TRBV5-1
clone_size: once
d_call: TRBD1
j_call: TRBJ2-5
cdr3_nt: TGCGCCAGCAGCTTCAGGGGGCCACCCCTCCAAGAGACCCAGTACTTC
cdr3_aa: CASSFRGPPLQETQYF

v_call: TRBV4-2
clone_size: .
d_call: .
j_call: TRBJ1-1
cdr3_nt: TGTGCCAGCAGCGAGGGGGAGGGGGACACTGAAGCTTTCTTT
cdr3_aa: CASSEGEGDTEAFF

v_call: TRBV30
clone_size: .
d_call: TRBD1
j_call: TRBJ1-5
cdr3_nt: TGTGCCTGGAGTGTCGGCAGGGGGGCCTATTATAGCAATCAGCCCCAGCATTTT
cdr3_aa: CAWSVGRGAYYSNQPQHF

v_call: TRBV7-6
clone_size: .
d_call: TRBD1
j_call: TRBJ1-1
cdr3_nt: TGTGCCAGCAGCCCGGGTAGGGGGCAATCGGTGAACACTGAAGCTTTCTTT
cdr3_aa: CASSPGRGQSVNTEAFF

v_call: TRBV27
clone_size: .
d_call: .
j_call: TRBJ2-7
cdr3_nt: TGTGCCAGCAGTTTTGGACTAACCTACGAGCAGTACTTC
cdr3_aa: CASSFGLTYEQYF

v_call: TRBV25-1
clone_size: .
d_call: TRBD1
j_call: TRBJ1-2
cdr3_nt: TGTGCCAGCAGTGCCCTGGGGACAGGGGAAGTCATTGGCTACACCTTC
cdr3_aa: CASSALGTGEVIGYTF

v_call: TRBV6-5
clone_size: few
d_call: TRBD1
j_call: TRBJ1-5
cdr3_nt: TGTGCCAGCAGCGGACAGGGGGGGAATCAGCCCCAGCATTTT
cdr3_aa: CASSGQGGNQPQHF

v_call: TRBV30
clone_size: .
d_call: .
j_call: TRBJ2-7
cdr3_nt: TGTGCCTGGAGTGAAACAGATTCCTACGAGCAGTACTTC
cdr3_aa: CAWSETDSYEQYF

v_call: TRBV5-1
clone_size: .
d_call: TRBD1
j_call: TRBJ2-3
cdr3_nt: TGCGCCAGCAGCTTGGAAGGGACAGGGACCGATACGCAGTATTTT
cdr3_aa: CASSLEGTGTDTQYF

v_call: TRBV27
clone_size: .
d_call: TRBD1
j_call: TRBJ1-5
cdr3_nt: TGTGCCAGCAGCCCACAGGGGAGCAATCAGCCCCAGCATTTT
cdr3_aa: CASSPQGSNQPQHF

v_call: TRBV6-5
clone_size: few
d_call: .
j_call: TRBJ1-1
cdr3_nt: TGTGCCAGCAGTTCCGCGGCTAGGGAGGCTTTCTTT
cdr3_aa: CASSSAAREAFF

v_call: TRBV3-1/TRBV3-2
clone_size: .
d_call: .
j_call: TRBJ1-1
cdr3_nt: TGTGCCAGCAGCCAAGGAGGGTTCGCTGAAGCTTTCTTT
cdr3_aa: CASSQGGFAEAFF

v_call: TRBV9
clone_size: .
d_call: TRBD1
j_call: TRBJ1-2
cdr3_nt: TGTGCCAGCAGCAAACCCGGGACAGGGGGGTTTGGCTACACCTTC
cdr3_aa: CASSKPGTGGFGYTF

v_call: TRBV9
clone_size: .
d_call: .
j_call: TRBJ2-3
cdr3_nt: TGTGCCAGCAGCGTAGAGCTAGCGTCAGATACGCAGTATTTT
cdr3_aa: CASSVELASDTQYF

v_call: TRBV2
clone_size: once
d_call: TRBD2
j_call: TRBJ2-5
cdr3_nt: TGTGCCAGCATGGCGGGGGGCTGGGAAGAGACCCAGTACTTC
cdr3_aa: CASMAGGWEETQYF

v_call: TRBV6-6
clone_size: .
d_call: TRBD1
j_call: TRBJ2-4
cdr3_nt: TGTGCCAGCAGTATCGGACAGGGACAAAACATTCAGTACTTC
cdr3_aa: CASSIGQGQNIQYF

v_call: TRBV6-5
clone_size: .
d_call: TRBD1
j_call: TRBJ1-2
cdr3_nt: TGTGCCAGCAGCCGTGGACAGGGGCAAGGCTACACCTTC
cdr3_aa: CASSRGQGQGYTF

v_call: TRBV10-1
clone_size: .
d_call: .
j_call: TRBJ1-2
cdr3_nt: TGCGCCAGCAGTGAGTCGAAGGAGGTTAACTATGGCTACACCTTC
cdr3_aa: CASSESKEVNYGYTF

v_call: TRBV2
clone_size: .
d_call: .
j_call: TRBJ1-5
cdr3_nt: TGTGCCAGCAGTGTGTCGGGGGGAAGGCAGCCCCAGCATTTT
cdr3_aa: CASSVSGGRQPQHF

v_call: TRBV15
clone_size: .
d_call: .
j_call: TRBJ1-2
cdr3_nt: TGTGCCACCAGCAGAGATACCAGGGTGGATGGCTACACCTTC
cdr3_aa: CATSRDTRVDGYTF

v_call: TRBV19
clone_size: .
d_call: TRBD2
j_call: TRBJ2-1
cdr3_nt: TGTGCCAGTAGTATAGTGGCTAGCGGGTCGTTGGGTGAGCAGTTCTTC
cdr3_aa: CASSIVASGSLGEQFF